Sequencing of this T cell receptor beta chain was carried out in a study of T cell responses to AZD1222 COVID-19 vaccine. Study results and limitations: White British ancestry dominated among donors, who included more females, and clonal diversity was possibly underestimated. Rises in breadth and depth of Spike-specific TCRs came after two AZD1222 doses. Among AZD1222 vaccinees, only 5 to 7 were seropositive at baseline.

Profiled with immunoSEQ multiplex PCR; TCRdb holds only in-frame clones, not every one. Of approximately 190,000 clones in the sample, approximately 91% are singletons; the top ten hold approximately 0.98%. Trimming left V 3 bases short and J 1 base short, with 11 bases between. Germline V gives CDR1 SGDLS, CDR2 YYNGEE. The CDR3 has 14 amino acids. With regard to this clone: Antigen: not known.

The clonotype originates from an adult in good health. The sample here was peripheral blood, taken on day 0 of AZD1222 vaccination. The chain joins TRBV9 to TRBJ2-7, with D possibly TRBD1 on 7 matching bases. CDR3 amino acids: CASSEGGQSYEQYF. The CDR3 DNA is TGTGCCAGCAGCGAGGGGGGACAGTCCTACGAGCAGTACTTC.